The 30 T cell receptor beta chains presented below share a single source sample, sequenced in a study of technical replicates of blood from a few donors. Clones were sequenced by immunoSEQ multiplex PCR, and TCRdb holds only the in-frame ones, with some missing. Among 55,000 to 80,000 clones listed, roughly 96% were seen once. The sequenced sample consisted of T cells isolated from PBMCs. All receptors come from a human donor in good health.

To note about this clone: The junction differs from germline at one of its ends, possibly a read error. The V call is TRBV4-1, the J call TRBJ1-1; the D gene is possibly TRBD1 (5 bases). Germline assignment: CDR1 MGHRA and CDR2 YSYEKL. This CDR3 comprises 20 residues. The CDR3 is CASSQDQPWTDPYLAGEWIF. In DNA, the CDR3 is TGCGCCAGCAGCCAAGATCAGCCATGGACGGATCCATACTTGGCGGGGGAATGGATCTTT.

The chain recombines TRBV18 with TRBJ1-1, with TRBD1 identical over 9 bases. Germline trimming cut 1 base from V and 1 base from J; bases unmatched to any gene: 10. Germline V gene sequence: CDR1 KGHSH, CDR2 LQKENI. The CDR3 is 18 residues long. The CDR3: CASSPLRTGAAPNTEAFF. In nucleotides, the CDR3 is TGTGCCAGCTCACCACTCAGGACAGGGGCCGCACCGAACACTGAAGCTTTCTTT.

The rearrangement joins TRBV6-5 to TRBJ2-7, with D possibly TRBD1 on 6 matching bases. The CDR3 loop spans 15 amino acids. The germline V gene encodes CDR1 MNHEY and CDR2 SVGAGI. V gave up 6 bases and J gave up 0 bases, with 15 bases separating them. CDR3: CASRPGQIFSYEQYF. For the CDR3, the DNA is TGTGCCAGCAGACCCGGACAGATTTTCTCCTACGAGCAGTACTTC.

The chain is built from TRBV2 and TRBJ1-1; TRBD1 might be the D (5 bases). Germline V gene data show CDR1 as SNHLY and CDR2 as FYNNEI. V gave up 8 bases and J gave up 3 bases, with 16 bases separating them. There are 14 residues in the CDR3. The CDR3: CASGAGAMDTEAFF. The CDR3, as DNA: TGTGCCAGCGGGGCTGGAGCCATGGACACTGAAGCTTTCTTT. Full variable domain (outside the CDR3, taken from reference TRBV2 and TRBJ1-1): EPEVTQTPSHQVTQMGQEVILRCVPISNHLYFYWYRQILGQKVEFLVSFYNNEISEKSEIFDDQFSVERPDGSNFTLKIRSTKLEDSAMYFCASGAGAMDTEAFFGQGTRLTVV.

The chain carries TRBV5-4 and TRBJ2-2, with TRBD2 matching over 7 bases. The CDR3 spans 15 residues. J was trimmed by 6 bases and V by 4 bases; bases with no gene match: 9. Germline loops: CDR1 SGHNT, CDR2 YYREEE (reference sequence). The CDR3 loop is CASSPRDSGSGELFF. The CDR3 DNA follows: TGTGCCAGCAGCCCGAGGGATAGCGGGTCCGGGGAGCTGTTTTTT.

This chain connects TRBV15 to TRBJ2-3; no reliable D call. CDR1 and CDR2 from the germline V gene are LNHNV and YYDKDF (reference sequence). Trimming cost V 0 bases and J 4 bases, with 8 bases left between them. There are 14 residues in the CDR3. The CDR3 sequence: CATSRDSGADTQYF. The DNA of the CDR3 is TGTGCCACCAGCAGAGACAGTGGAGCAGATACGCAGTATTTT.

The V and J genes are TRBV5-1 and TRBJ1-5; a weak D match, TRBD1 (5 bases). Germline loops: CDR1 SGHRS, CDR2 YFSETQ. The CDR3 loop spans 15 amino acids. V dropped 1 base and J dropped 7 bases, with 15 bases sitting between them. CDR3: CASSLRGGDSQPQHF. The CDR3 nucleotides are TGCGCCAGCAGCTTGCGGGGAGGGGATAGCCAGCCCCAGCATTTT.

The chain employs TRBV19 and TRBJ1-6; D is unclear. The germline CDR1 and CDR2 sequences are LNHDA and SQIVND (reference sequence). V lost 7 bases to trimming and J lost 7 bases, with 11 bases between them. This CDR3 comprises 13 residues. Here the CDR3 reads CASKRQQNSPLHF. The CDR3 DNA follows: TGTGCCAGTAAGCGGCAGCAAAATTCACCCCTCCACTTT.

This clone was seen just once. The chain recombines TRBV7-6 with TRBJ2-7, with 7 positions matching TRBD2. V trimming: 5 bases; J trimming: 2 bases; junction bases outside the gene matches: 3. Germline V gene sequence: CDR1 SGHVS, CDR2 FNYEAQ. This CDR3 has 13 residues. DNA for the CDR3: TGTGCCAGCAGCAAAGGACTAGCCTACGAGCAGTACTTC. Its protein is CASSKGLAYEQYF. The full variable domain, rest sourced from reference TRBV7-6 and TRBJ2-7, is GAGVSQSPRYKVTKRGQDVALRCDPISGHVSLYWYRQALGQGPEFLTYFNYEAQQDKSGLPNDRFSAERPEGSISTLTIQRTEQRDSAMYRCASSKGLAYEQYFGPGTRLTVT.

The table lists this clone with a count of one. The genes are TRBV5-1 and TRBJ2-7; 7 positions match TRBD1. The V and J ends lost 1 base and 5 bases, in that order; junction bases with no gene match: 9. The CDR3 runs to 15 residues. Germline V lookup: CDR1 SGHRS, CDR2 YFSETQ. As DNA, the CDR3 is TGCGCCAGCAGCTTGTCCGGGACAGCCCGTAACGAGCAGTACTTC. It is translated as CASSLSGTARNEQYF.

V gene TRBV19 combines with J gene TRBJ1-2, with 11 bases aligning to TRBD1. The CDR3 spans 18 residues. V lost 3 bases to trimming and J lost 8 bases; unmatched junction nucleotides: 17. The germline V gene has CDR1 LNHDA and CDR2 SQIVND (reference sequence). The CDR3 here is CASSIRRRDRGTVGGYTF. CDR3 coding DNA: TGTGCCAGTAGTATCAGACGACGGGACAGGGGGACCGTCGGGGGCTACACCTTC.

The gene calls are TRBV6-5 and TRBJ2-7; D remains unclear. Trimming left V 6 bases short and J 4 bases short, with 10 bases between. This CDR3 has 12 amino acids. Per the germline V gene, CDR1 is MNHEY and CDR2 is SVGAGI. The CDR3 is CASSPSVYEQYF. The CDR3 nucleotides are TGTGCCAGCAGCCCCTCCGTTTACGAGCAGTACTTC.

The table lists this clone with a count of one. The rearrangement uses TRBV7-2 and TRBJ2-7; 7 bases are a match to TRBD1. CDR1 and CDR2 from the germline V gene are SGHTA and FQGNSA. The CDR3 consists of 15 residues. V lost 1 base to trimming and J lost 0 bases; unmatched junction nucleotides: 3. CDR3 loop: CASSLETGTSYEQYF. DNA for the CDR3: TGTGCCAGCAGCTTAGAGACAGGGACCTCCTACGAGCAGTACTTC.

This chain links TRBV6-6 with TRBJ2-7, with TRBD2 matching 7 bases. Germline CDR1 and CDR2: MNHNY and SVGAGI (reference sequence). The CDR3 spans 15 residues. Germline trimming cut 2 bases from V and 2 bases from J; bases unmatched to any gene: 6. Here the CDR3 DNA reads TGTGCCAGCAGTTACGGGGGGGGGAGGCCCTACGAGCAGTACTTC. This encodes CASSYGGGRPYEQYF.

The chain employs TRBV27 and TRBJ1-2; a weak D match, TRBD1 (5 bases). The germline V gene encodes CDR1 MNHEY and CDR2 SMNVEV (reference sequence). The CDR3 is 13 amino acids. V was cut by 5 bases and J by 1 base, with 8 bases left in between. This CDR3 is CASSLGHNYGYTF. As DNA, the CDR3 is TGTGCCAGCAGTCTTGGACATAACTATGGCTACACCTTC.

Here the CDR3 reads CATSRDRMGEGRTDTQYF. The CDR3 nucleotides are TGTGCCACCAGCAGAGATCGAATGGGGGAGGGCCGCACAGATACGCAGTATTTT. This chain joins TRBV15 and TRBJ2-3, with TRBD2 matching over 7 bases. V trimming: 0 bases; J trimming: 1 base; junction bases outside the gene matches: 10. Germline V gene lookup returns CDR1 LNHNV and CDR2 YYDKDF (reference sequence). The CDR3 is made up of 18 amino acids. Combining the CDR3 with reference TRBV15 and TRBJ2-3 gives the whole variable domain DAMVIQNPRYQVTQFGKPVTLSCSQTLNHNVMYWYQQKSSQAPKLLFHYYDKDFNNEADTPDNFQSRRPNTSFCFLDIRSPGLGDTAMYLCATSRDRMGEGRTDTQYFGPGTRLTVL.

The rearrangement joins TRBV9 to TRBJ2-7, with 10 positions matching TRBD2. This CDR3 has 15 residues. Looked up from germline, CDR1 is SGDLS and CDR2 is YYNGEE. With 4 bases clipped from V and 0 bases from J, the junction kept 4 bases outside the gene matches. The CDR3 here is CASSLGLAASYEQYF. CDR3 in DNA: TGTGCCAGCAGCTTAGGACTAGCGGCCTCCTACGAGCAGTACTTC. The full variable domain, its missing parts supplied by reference TRBV9 and TRBJ2-7, is DSGVTQTPKHLITATGQRVTLRCSPRSGDLSVYWYQQSLDQGLQFLIQYYNGEERAKGNILERFSAQQFPDLHSELNLSSLELGDSALYFCASSLGLAASYEQYFGPGTRLTVT.

V gene TRBV2 combines with J gene TRBJ1-2, with TRBD1 matching 8 bases. Unmatched junction bases numbered 8, after V lost 5 bases and J lost 3 bases. Germline V CDR1 and CDR2: SNHLY, FYNNEI. The CDR3 consists of 15 residues. CDR3 sequence (DNA): TGTGCCAGCAGTACTGACAGGGGATTGGACTATGGCTACACCTTC. Translating it yields CASSTDRGLDYGYTF.

This clone was counted only a few times. This chain connects TRBV27 to TRBJ1-4; 7 positions agree with TRBD1. This CDR3 is built from 15 residues. V dropped 2 bases and J dropped 5; count of bases not matched to a gene: 5. CDR1 is MNHEY and CDR2 is SMNVEV in the germline V gene (reference sequence). CDR3 residues: CASSLIGTANEKLFF. CDR3 DNA sequence: TGTGCCAGCAGTTTAATTGGGACAGCGAATGAAAAACTGTTTTTT.

The rearrangement joins TRBV28 to TRBJ2-4; D is uncertain. The CDR3 length is 13 residues. Germline V CDR1 and CDR2: MDHEN, SYDVKM. V was pared by 6 bases and J by 0 bases, with 6 bases between. CDR3 in DNA: TGTGCCAGCAGGTCCTTAGCCAAAAACATTCAGTACTTC. This codes for CASRSLAKNIQYF.

The chain carries TRBV10-3 and TRBJ1-4; TRBD1 aligns across 8 bases. The CDR3 is 14 amino acids. Per germline, CDR1 ENHRY and CDR2 SYGVKD. The V and J ends lost 10 bases and 2 bases, in that order; junction bases with no gene match: 6. The CDR3 bases are TGTGCCACGAAACAGGGGGGGACTAATGAAAAACTGTTTTTT. Amino acids: CATKQGGTNEKLFF.

This chain joins TRBV19 and TRBJ1-5; 9 bases agree with TRBD1. CDR1 is LNHDA, CDR2 SQIVND, per germline (reference sequence). The CDR3 is 20 residues long. Unmatched junction bases numbered 19, after V lost 5 bases and J lost 2 bases. As DNA, the CDR3 is TGTGCCAGTAGTGCACTCTGGTCGGGACAGGGTGGATGGGGCAATCAGCCCCAGCATTTT. This translates into CASSALWSGQGGWGNQPQHF.

The gene calls are TRBV6-1 and TRBJ2-7, with 10 bases matching TRBD1. Looked up from germline, CDR1 is MNHNS and CDR2 is SASEGT. The CDR3 is made up of 13 amino acids. J was trimmed by 1 base and V by 6 bases; bases with no gene match: 0. This CDR3 is CASRGQGSYEQYF. The CDR3 nucleotides are TGTGCCAGCAGGGGACAGGGGTCCTACGAGCAGTACTTC.

This chain links TRBV29-1 with TRBJ2-1; the match to TRBD2 covers 10 bases. This CDR3 contains 16 residues. Per the germline V gene, CDR1 is SQVTM and CDR2 is ANQGSEA. Trimming took 3 bases from V and 3 from J; bases not matched to a gene: 8. In DNA form, the CDR3 reads TGCAGCGTTGATCCCACTAGCGGGATCGGCTACAATGAGCAGTTCTTC. Amino acids: CSVDPTSGIGYNEQFF.

The gene calls are TRBV7-2 and TRBJ2-7; weak D call: TRBD2 (5 bases). The CDR3 length is 12 residues. Trimming stripped 7 bases from V and 2 bases from J, with 9 bases between. The germline gives CDR1 SGHTA, CDR2 FQGNSA. The CDR3 DNA reads TGTGCCAGCAACTACGGGGCCTACGAGCAGTACTTC. This encodes CASNYGAYEQYF.

The V call is TRBV19, the J call TRBJ1-4, with TRBD1 as a possible D gene (5 bases). In germline, CDR1 is LNHDA, CDR2 SQIVND (reference sequence). CDR3 length: 14 amino acids. V gave up 8 bases and J gave up 3 bases, with 13 bases separating them. CDR3 nucleotide sequence: TGTGCCAGTGGCACGACAGAACCTAATGAAAAACTGTTTTTT. This codes for CASGTTEPNEKLFF.

The gene calls are TRBV5-4 and TRBJ2-2, with D uncertain. This CDR3 comprises 13 residues. Deletions cut 3 bases from V and 2 bases from J, with 5 bases between. Germline lookup yields CDR1 SGHNT and CDR2 YYREEE (reference sequence). CDR3 region: CASSSQNTGELFF. The CDR3 nucleotides read TGTGCCAGCAGCTCCCAAAACACCGGGGAGCTGTTTTTT.

V gene TRBV19 combines with J gene TRBJ1-1; D not resolved. Germline lookup yields CDR1 LNHDA and CDR2 SQIVND (reference sequence). V was shortened by 0 bases and J by 11 bases, with 13 bases between the two germline ends. The CDR3 totals 13 residues. DNA of the CDR3: TGTGCCAGTAGTATAGAGACTCCCAAGGCGGCTTTCTTT. Translated: CASSIETPKAAFF.

CDR3 region: CASSPPETSGEQYF. CDR3 sequence (DNA): TGTGCCAGCAGTCCTCCGGAGACTAGCGGCGAGCAGTACTTC. The V and J genes are TRBV6-6 and TRBJ2-7, with 9 bases matching TRBD2. The CDR3 is made up of 14 amino acids. The J segment lost 6 bases and the V segment lost 5 bases, leaving 8 bases of the junction unmatched. The germline CDR1 and CDR2 sequences are MNHNY and SVGAGI (reference sequence).

CDR3 nucleotides: TGTGCCAGCAGACCTCGGACTAGCGCGGACCACACCGGGGAGCTGTTTTTT. It yields the protein CASRPRTSADHTGELFF. This chain connects TRBV27 to TRBJ2-2, with TRBD2 matching 9 bases. CDR1 and CDR2 from the germline V gene are MNHEY and SMNVEV (reference sequence). V was pared by 6 bases and J by 3 bases, with 11 bases of the junction left unmatched. The length of the CDR3 is 17 residues.